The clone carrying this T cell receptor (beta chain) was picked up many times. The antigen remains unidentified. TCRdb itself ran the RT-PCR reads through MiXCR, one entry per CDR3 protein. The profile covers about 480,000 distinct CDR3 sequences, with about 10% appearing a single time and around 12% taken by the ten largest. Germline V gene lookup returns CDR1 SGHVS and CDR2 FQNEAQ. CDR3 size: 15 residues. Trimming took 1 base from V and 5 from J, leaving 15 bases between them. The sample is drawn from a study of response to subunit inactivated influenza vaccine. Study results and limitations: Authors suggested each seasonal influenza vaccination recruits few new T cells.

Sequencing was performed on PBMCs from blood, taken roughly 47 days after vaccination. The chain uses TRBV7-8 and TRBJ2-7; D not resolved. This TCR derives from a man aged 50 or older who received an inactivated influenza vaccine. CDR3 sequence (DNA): TGTGCCAGCAGCTTAGTAGTTCGAGGACCCCACGAGCAGTACTTC. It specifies CASSLVVRGPHEQYF.